The 6 T cell receptor beta chains given below trace back to one sample, sequenced in a study of regulatory T cells in long-lasting Graves disease. Time point indicated: newly diagnosed GD, antithyroid drugs for less than 3 months. PBMCs were the source of the RNA used for TCR sequencing. HTBI primers from iRepertoire and Arm-PCR of CDR3 regions yielded the TCR beta libraries. TCRdb reanalysed the multiplex PCR reads using MiXCR and keeps one entry per CDR3 protein. The sample holds a few hundred thousand distinct CDR3 sequences, roughly 13% seen once. Another study also made use of these data, one on T cells in Graves' hyperthyroidism and ophthalmopathy.

Sequences were derived from peripheral blood mononuclear cells (PBMCs), sampled at new diagnosis, from a patient treated with antithyroid drugs. These receptors were obtained from a young man with Graves disease.

The chain recombines TRBV2 with TRBJ2-7, with a possible D match to TRBD1 (6 bases). Germline V CDR1 and CDR2: SNHLY, FYNNEI. The CDR3 is made up of 11 amino acids. CDR3 region: CAHSGVDKQYF. The CDR3, as DNA: TGTGCACACTCAGGGGTGGACAAGCAGTACTTC.

The chain carries TRBV24-1 and TRBJ1-4; weak D call: TRBD1 (5 bases). The ends were cut back, 4 bases at V and 7 bases at J, with 15 bases in the middle. Germline CDR1 reads KGHDR; CDR2 reads SFDVKD. The CDR3 is 15 amino acids. The CDR3 loop is CATSDRTLGGEKLFF. CDR3 nucleotide sequence: TGTGCCACCAGTGACCGGACACTAGGTGGTGAAAAACTGTTTTTT.

This clonotype occurred a few times. The V call is TRBV19, the J call TRBJ1-5, with D hard to call. The germline V gene has CDR1 LNHDA and CDR2 SQIVND (reference sequence). There are 15 residues in the CDR3. V shed 3 bases and J shed 3 bases, with 12 bases lying between them. The CDR3 coding sequence is TGTGCCAGTAGTATCCCTCGCAGCCCCAATCAGCCCCAGCATTTT. It is translated as CASSIPRSPNQPQHF.

The sample holds a few counts of this clonotype. Given a much more abundant clone one base away, this may be a read error. The conserved phenylalanine or tryptophan is not found at the CDR3 terminus, so this likely reflects a read error. The chain employs TRBV12-3 or TRBV12-4 and TRBJ2-1, with D perhaps being TRBD1 or TRBD2 (6 bases each). V lost 1 base and J lost 8, with 12 bases in between. CDR3 length equals 14 residues. The CDR3: CASSLEGGGDEQFL. In DNA form, the CDR3 reads TGTGCCAGCAGTTTAGAGGGGGGCGGCGATGAGCAGTTCCTC.

The rearrangement links TRBV15 to TRBJ2-7; D might be TRBD1 (5 bases). CDR3 size: 15 residues. Trimming stripped 0 bases from V and 0 bases from J, with 9 bases between. Per germline, CDR1 LNHNV and CDR2 YYDKDF (reference sequence). In nucleotides, the CDR3 is TGTGCCACCAGCAGAGAATCGACAGCCTCCTACGAGCAGTACTTC. It specifies CATSRESTASYEQYF.

Comment on this clonotype: A much larger clonotype is one base distant, so this may be a read error. The chain is built from TRBV13 and TRBJ2-1; D uncertain. The length of the CDR3 is 11 residues. Germline V gives CDR1 PRHDT, CDR2 FYEKMQ (reference sequence). The CDR3 region has the DNA TGTGCCTGCAGCGTACAGAAAGAGCAGTTCTTC. Translating gives CACSVQKEQFF. Full variable domain (outside the CDR3, taken from reference TRBV13 and TRBJ2-1): AAGVIQSPRHLIKEKRETATLKCYPIPRHDTVYWYQQGPGQDPQFLISFYEKMQSDKGSIPDRFSAQQFSDYHSELNMSSLELGDSALYFCACSVQKEQFFGPGTRLTVL.